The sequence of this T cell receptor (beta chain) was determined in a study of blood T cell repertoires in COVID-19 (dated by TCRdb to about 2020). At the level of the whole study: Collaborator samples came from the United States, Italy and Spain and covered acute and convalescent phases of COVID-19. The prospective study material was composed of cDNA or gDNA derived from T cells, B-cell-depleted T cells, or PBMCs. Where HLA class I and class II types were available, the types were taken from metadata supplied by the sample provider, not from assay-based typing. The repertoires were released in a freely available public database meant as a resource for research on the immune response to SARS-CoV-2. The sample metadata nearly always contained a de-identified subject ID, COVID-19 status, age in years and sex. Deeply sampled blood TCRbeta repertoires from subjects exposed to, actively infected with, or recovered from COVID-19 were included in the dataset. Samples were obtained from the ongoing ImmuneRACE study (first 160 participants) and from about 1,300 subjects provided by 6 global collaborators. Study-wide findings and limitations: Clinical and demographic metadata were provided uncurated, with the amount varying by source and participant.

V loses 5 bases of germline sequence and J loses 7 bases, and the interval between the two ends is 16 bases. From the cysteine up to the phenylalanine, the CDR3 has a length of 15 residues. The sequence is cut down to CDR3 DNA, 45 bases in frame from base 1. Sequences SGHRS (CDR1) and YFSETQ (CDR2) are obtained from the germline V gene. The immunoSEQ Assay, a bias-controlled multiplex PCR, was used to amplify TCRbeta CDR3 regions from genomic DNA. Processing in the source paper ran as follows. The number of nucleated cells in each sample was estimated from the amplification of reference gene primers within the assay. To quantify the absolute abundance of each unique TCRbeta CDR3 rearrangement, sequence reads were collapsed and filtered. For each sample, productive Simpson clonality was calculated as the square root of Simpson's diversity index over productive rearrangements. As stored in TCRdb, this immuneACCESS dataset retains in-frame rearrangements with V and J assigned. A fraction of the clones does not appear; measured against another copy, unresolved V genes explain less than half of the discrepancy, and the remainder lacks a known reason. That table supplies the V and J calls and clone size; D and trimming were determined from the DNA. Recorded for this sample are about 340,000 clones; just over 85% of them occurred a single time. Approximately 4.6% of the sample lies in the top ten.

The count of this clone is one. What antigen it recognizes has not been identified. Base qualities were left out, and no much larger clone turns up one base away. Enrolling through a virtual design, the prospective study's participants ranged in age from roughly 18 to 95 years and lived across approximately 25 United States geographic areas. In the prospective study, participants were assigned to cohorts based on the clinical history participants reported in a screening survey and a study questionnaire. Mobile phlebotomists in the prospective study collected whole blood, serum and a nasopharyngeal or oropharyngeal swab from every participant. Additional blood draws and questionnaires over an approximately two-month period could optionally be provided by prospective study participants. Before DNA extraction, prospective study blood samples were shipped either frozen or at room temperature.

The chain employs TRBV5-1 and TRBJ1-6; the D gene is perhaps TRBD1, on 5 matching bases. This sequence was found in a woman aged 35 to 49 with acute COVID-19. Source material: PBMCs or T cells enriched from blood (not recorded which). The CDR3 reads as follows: CASSTGGAGNSPLHF. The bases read TGCGCCAGCAGTACCGGAGGGGCTGGCAATTCACCCCTCCACTTT.